The rows below give T cell receptor beta chains drawn from one sample of a study of vaccination and CD4 T cells after COVID-19. TCRdb passed the PCR reads through MiXCR, listing each CDR3 protein once. The repertoire has roughly 28,000 distinct CDR3 sequences, 50% of them found once; the top ten carry approximately 6%. The sequenced sample was CD4+ T cells from blood, obtained about 7 months after SARS-CoV-2 vaccination. Receptors were obtained from a human donor who had recovered from COVID-19. CDR3s leave out the opening cysteine and the closing phenylalanine or tryptophan. A D gene is named only where the DNA matches it firmly.

D: TRBD1; V: TRBV19; CDR3: ASSISHGQGNQPQH
D: .; V: TRBV20-1; CDR3: SARAHPNTGELF
D: TRBD2; V: TRBV27; CDR3: ASSLASGREDEQY
D: .; V: TRBV20-1; CDR3: SAKWRGEVETQY
D: TRBD2; V: TRBV7-2; CDR3: ASSPTSGRARETQY
D: .; V: TRBV27; CDR3: ASSSFGGASYEQY
D: .; V: TRBV7-9; CDR3: ASSSTRGWEETQY
D: TRBD2; V: TRBV6-5; CDR3: ASSYSPGLAGGSETQY
D: TRBD1; V: TRBV28; CDR3: ASSLPTGLETQY
D: TRBD2; V: TRBV15; CDR3: ATSPRPRLAGVYNEQF
D: TRBD1; V: TRBV28; CDR3: ASSRSGTGSYEQY
D: .; V: TRBV12-2; CDR3: ASRVRGPRYNEQF
D: .; V: TRBV28; CDR3: ASSFSQGVDIQY
D: TRBD2; V: TRBV7-2; CDR3: ASSWTSGGLGYEQF
D: .; V: TRBV11-1; CDR3: ASTFERGTDTQY
D: .; V: TRBV6-2/TRBV6-3; CDR3: ASRDTAHYGYT
D: .; V: TRBV6-4; CDR3: ASSETVSDVNEQF
D: .; V: TRBV27; CDR3: ASSPTRGRGEANTQY
D: TRBD2; V: TRBV19; CDR3: ASSIGGGSPETQY
D: .; V: TRBV7-2; CDR3: ASSLEQGSSYEQY
D: .; V: TRBV28; CDR3: ASTLRRVVAGELF